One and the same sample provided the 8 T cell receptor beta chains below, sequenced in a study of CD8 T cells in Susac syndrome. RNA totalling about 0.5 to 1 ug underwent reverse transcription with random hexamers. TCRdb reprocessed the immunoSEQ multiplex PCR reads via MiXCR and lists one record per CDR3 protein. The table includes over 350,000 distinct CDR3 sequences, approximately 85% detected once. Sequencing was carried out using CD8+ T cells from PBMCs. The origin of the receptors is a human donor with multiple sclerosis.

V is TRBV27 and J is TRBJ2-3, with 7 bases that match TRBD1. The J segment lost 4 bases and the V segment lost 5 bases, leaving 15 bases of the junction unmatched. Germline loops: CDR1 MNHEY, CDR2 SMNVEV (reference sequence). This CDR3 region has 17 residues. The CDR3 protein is CASSLALGDRFPDTQYF. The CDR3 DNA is TGTGCCAGCAGTCTCGCTTTGGGGGACAGATTCCCAGATACGCAGTATTTT.

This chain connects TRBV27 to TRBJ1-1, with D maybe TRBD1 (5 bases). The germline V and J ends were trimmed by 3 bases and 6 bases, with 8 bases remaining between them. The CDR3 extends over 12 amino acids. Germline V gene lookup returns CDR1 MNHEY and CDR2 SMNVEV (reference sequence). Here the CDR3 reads CASSFTGSEAFF. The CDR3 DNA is TGTGCCAGCAGTTTTACAGGATCTGAAGCTTTCTTT.

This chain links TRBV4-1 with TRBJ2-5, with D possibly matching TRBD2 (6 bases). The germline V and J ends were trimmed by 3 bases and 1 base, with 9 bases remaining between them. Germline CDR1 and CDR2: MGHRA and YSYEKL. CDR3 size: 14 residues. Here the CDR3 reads CASSHAGLQETQYF. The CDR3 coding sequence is TGCGCCAGCAGCCACGCGGGACTCCAAGAGACCCAGTACTTC.

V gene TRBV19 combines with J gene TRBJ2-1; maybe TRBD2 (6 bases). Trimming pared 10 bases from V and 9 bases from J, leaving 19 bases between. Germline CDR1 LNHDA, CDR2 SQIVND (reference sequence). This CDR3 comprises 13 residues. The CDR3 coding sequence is TGTGCCACCAACTTGGGAGGACCAAGTGAGCAGTTCTTC. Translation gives CATNLGGPSEQFF.

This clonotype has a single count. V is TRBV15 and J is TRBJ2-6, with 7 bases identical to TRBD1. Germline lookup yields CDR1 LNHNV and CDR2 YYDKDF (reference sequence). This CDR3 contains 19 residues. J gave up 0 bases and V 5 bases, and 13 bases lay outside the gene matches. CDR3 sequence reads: CATSGQGTGAYSGANVLTF. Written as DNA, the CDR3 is TGTGCCACCAGCGGACAAGGAACAGGGGCCTACTCTGGGGCCAACGTCCTGACTTTC. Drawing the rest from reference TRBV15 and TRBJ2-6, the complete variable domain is DAMVIQNPRYQVTQFGKPVTLSCSQTLNHNVMYWYQQKSSQAPKLLFHYYDKDFNNEADTPDNFQSRRPNTSFCFLDIRSPGLGDTAMYLCATSGQGTGAYSGANVLTFGAGSRLTVL.

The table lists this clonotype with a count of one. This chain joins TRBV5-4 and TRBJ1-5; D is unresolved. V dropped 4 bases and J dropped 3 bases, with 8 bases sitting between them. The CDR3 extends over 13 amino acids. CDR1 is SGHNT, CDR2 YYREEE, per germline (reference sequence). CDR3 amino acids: CASSVGPNQPQHF. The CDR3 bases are TGTGCCAGCAGCGTAGGACCCAATCAGCCCCAGCATTTT.

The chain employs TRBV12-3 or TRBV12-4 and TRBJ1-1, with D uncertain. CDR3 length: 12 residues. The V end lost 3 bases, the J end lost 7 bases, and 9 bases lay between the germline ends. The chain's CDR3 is CASSLWVNEAFF. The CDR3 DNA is TGTGCCAGCAGTTTGTGGGTAAATGAAGCTTTCTTT.

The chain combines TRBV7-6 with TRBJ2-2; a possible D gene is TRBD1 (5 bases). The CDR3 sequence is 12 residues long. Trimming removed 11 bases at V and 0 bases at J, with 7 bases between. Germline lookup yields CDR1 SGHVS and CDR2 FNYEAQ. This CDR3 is CAGAANTGELFF. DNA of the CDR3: TGTGCCGGGGCAGCGAACACCGGGGAGCTGTTTTTT.